This TCR beta chain was found in a study of control samples from healthy donors and cancer patients. Profiled with immunoSEQ multiplex PCR; TCRdb holds only in-frame clones, not every one. This sample has 120,000 to 150,000 clones, with about 90% found just once. The CDR3 runs to 14 residues. V gave up 6 bases and J gave up 2 bases; unmatched junction bases: 3. Looked up from germline, CDR1 is MNHEY and CDR2 is SVGEGT. The rearrangement links TRBV6-2 or TRBV6-3 to TRBJ2-1, with 8 positions matching TRBD2. This TCR was recovered from a man aged 18 to 29 in good health. The sequenced sample was blood. The CDR3 DNA reads TGTGCCAGCAGCACCGGGGGGGCCTACAATGAGCAGTTCTTC. Amino acids: CASSTGGAYNEQFF.